These T cell receptor beta chains were read from a single sample in a study of molecular identifiers for immune sequencing clone quantification. TCRdb analysed the PCR reads with MiXCR anew, one entry per CDR3 protein. The sample includes about 640,000 distinct CDR3 sequences, 20% seen only once; the top ten take about 0.9%. Sequenced sample: naive CD8+ T cells from blood, with Jurkat cell RNA spiked in. Every receptor here comes from a human donor in good health. Some libraries in this study had Jurkat cell RNA spiked in. Each CDR3 is given with its conserved first and last residue. A D gene is named only where the DNA matches it firmly. Expanded clones get a size class; other rows say once, few or many, or leave the size out.

j_gene	abundance	v_gene	d_gene	CDR3nt	CDR3aa
TRBJ1-5	many	TRBV6-5	.	TGTGCCAGCAGTTACGGACCGCTCAATCAGCCCCAGCATTTT	CASSYGPLNQPQHF
TRBJ1-5	.	TRBV12-3/TRBV12-4	.	TGTGCCGGCAGCCCCTTCGACCCCCGTCAGCCCCAGCACTTT	CAGSPFDPRQPQHF
TRBJ2-7	once	TRBV12-3/TRBV12-4	TRBD2	TGTGCCAGCAGTTCACCTGACTATCGAGGGAGGGCCTACGAGCAGTACTTC	CASSSPDYRGRAYEQYF
TRBJ2-3	.	TRBV27	TRBD2	TGTGCCAACCGAGCGGGGGGCACAGATACGCAGTATTTT	CANRAGGTDTQYF
TRBJ2-7	many	TRBV28	.	TGTGCCAGCACCGCGGGGCTAGCTATCGGCTACGAGCAGTACTTC	CASTAGLAIGYEQYF
TRBJ1-6	many	TRBV25-1	.	TGTGCCAGCAGTGAATGGTCGGGGAATAATTCACCCCTCCACTTT	CASSEWSGNNSPLHF
TRBJ2-1	many	TRBV4-1	.	TGCGCCAGCAGCCAATCAGGGCTCCCTGAGCAGTTCTTC	CASSQSGLPEQFF
TRBJ1-4	many	TRBV29-1	.	TGCAGCGCACGGCGGGGAGAAAAACTGTTTTTT	CSARRGEKLFF
TRBJ1-3	many	TRBV12-3/TRBV12-4	.	TGTGCCAGCCGGGGAGGGACTGGAAACACCATATATTTT	CASRGGTGNTIYF
TRBJ2-7	many	TRBV29-1	.	TGCAGCGTTGAAGGGAAAGGACCCCTCGAGGGCGAGCAGTACTTC	CSVEGKGPLEGEQYF
TRBJ2-2	many	TRBV9	.	TGTGCCAGCAGCGTCAGTACCCCCGGGGAGCTGTTTTTT	CASSVSTPGELFF
TRBJ1-5	many	TRBV4-2	.	TGTGCCAGCAGCCAAGGGCAGGTTAGCAATCAGCCCCAGCATTTT	CASSQGQVSNQPQHF
TRBJ2-5	many	TRBV7-7	TRBD2	TGTGCTAGCAGCCTAGGGAGGAGTAGCGGGCGAGAAGAGACCCAGTACTTC	CASSLGRSSGREETQYF
TRBJ2-7	many	TRBV30	.	TGTGCCTGGAGCGTCGCGAGCTCCTACGAGCAGTACTTC	CAWSVASSYEQYF
TRBJ2-5	.	TRBV2	TRBD2	TGTGCCAGCAGTGGAGCGGGAGACCGGAAGACCCAGTACTTC	CASSGAGDRKTQYF
TRBJ2-1	.	TRBV30	.	TGTGCCTGGAGTGCGGAAGGGAGCTCCTACAATGAGCAGTTCTTC	CAWSAEGSSYNEQFF
TRBJ2-7	many	TRBV11-2	.	TGTGCCAGCAGCTCTTACGGGAGCGGGCAAGAGCAGTACTTC	CASSSYGSGQEQYF
TRBJ2-5	many	TRBV5-1	TRBD1	TGCGCCAGTAAGGCCGGGACAGGGGACGCGGAGACCCAGTACTTC	CASKAGTGDAETQYF
TRBJ1-1	many	TRBV6-5	TRBD1	TGTGCCAGCAGTTCACCCCACACCGGGACAGCGAACACTGAAGCTTTCTTT	CASSSPHTGTANTEAFF
TRBJ2-3	.	TRBV7-8	.	TGTGCCAGCAGCTTTAGTACTTTGGATACGCAGTATTTT	CASSFSTLDTQYF
TRBJ1-1	many	TRBV5-4	.	TGTGCCAGCAGCTTTGCGGAGACTGAAGCTTTCTTT	CASSFAETEAFF
TRBJ2-5	many	TRBV3-1	.	TGTGCCAGCAGCCAAGATTGGCGGTCCCAGTACTTC	CASSQDWRSQYF
TRBJ1-5	many	TRBV19	.	TGTGCCAGTTATGACAGATATAGCAATCAGCCCCAGCATTTT	CASYDRYSNQPQHF
TRBJ2-1	few	TRBV6-5	TRBD2	TGTGCCAGCAGACAACTAGCGGCCACCTACAATGAGCAGTTCTTC	CASRQLAATYNEQFF
TRBJ1-3	many	TRBV5-1	.	TGCGCCAGCAGCGAAGGGGGCTCTGGAAACACCATATATTTT	CASSEGGSGNTIYF
TRBJ2-3	.	TRBV29-1	TRBD2	TGCAGCGTTGTGGAGTTGCGGGGGGCGGTCGGAGATACGCAGTACTTT	CSVVELRGAVGDTQYF
TRBJ1-1	many	TRBV7-6	.	TGTGCCAGCAGATTAGGGGGAACCACTGAAGCTTTCTTT	CASRLGGTTEAFF
TRBJ1-3	few	TRBV4-1	.	TGCGCCAGCAGCCAAGGTCCGATCTCTGGAAACACCATATATTTT	CASSQGPISGNTIYF
TRBJ2-3	many	TRBV12-3/TRBV12-4	TRBD2	TGTGCCAGCAGTTACCGACTAGCTAGCACAGATACGCAGTATTTT	CASSYRLASTDTQYF
TRBJ2-7	many	TRBV4-3	.	TGCGCCAGCAGCCAAGAGAGACAGAGCGGCGAGCAGTACTTC	CASSQERQSGEQYF
TRBJ2-5	many	TRBV12-3/TRBV12-4	TRBD2	TGTGCCAGCAGTTTACTCGGGACTAGCGGGAGTAGCCAAGAGACCCAGTACTTC	CASSLLGTSGSSQETQYF
TRBJ1-5	many	TRBV23-1	.	TGCGCCAGCAGTCAAGGGACCCTAAGACAGCCCCAGCATTTT	CASSQGTLRQPQHF
TRBJ2-7	many	TRBV18	TRBD1	TGTGCCAGCTCATCCGGGACAGGGGGCATCGAGCAGTACTTC	CASSSGTGGIEQYF
TRBJ2-1	many	TRBV3-1	TRBD2	TGTGCCAGCAGCCCTGGGACTACCCGAGAGCAGTTCTTC	CASSPGTTREQFF
TRBJ2-2	many	TRBV5-6	TRBD1	TGTGCCAGCAGCTTGGCGGTGGGGACAGAAAACACCGGGGAGCTGTTTTTT	CASSLAVGTENTGELFF
TRBJ2-3	few	TRBV6-4	TRBD2	TGTGCCAGCAGACAAAGGAGCGGGAGGGCAGGAGATACGCAGTATTTT	CASRQRSGRAGDTQYF
TRBJ2-7	many	TRBV7-3	.	TGTGCCAGCAGCACAACACAGGGTAACGAGCAGTACTTC	CASSTTQGNEQYF
TRBJ2-1	many	TRBV4-1	.	TGCGCCAGCAGCCAAGGACTACCAACAGGACTGTACAATGAGCAGTTCTTC	CASSQGLPTGLYNEQFF
TRBJ2-3	few	TRBV20-1	.	TGCAGTGCTAGAGATCCGGAGAAACCCAACCGCGCAGATACGCAGTATTTT	CSARDPEKPNRADTQYF
TRBJ1-1	many	TRBV6-2/TRBV6-3	.	TGTGCCAGCAAGAGGGGAGGGGGAGGCACTGAAGCTTTCTTT	CASKRGGGGTEAFF
TRBJ2-3	.	TRBV27	TRBD2	TGTGCCAGCAGTTTAGTTGGAGGACTAGCGGAAAATACGCAGTATTTT	CASSLVGGLAENTQYF
TRBJ2-2	many	TRBV5-4	TRBD1	TGTGCCAGCAGCGTGACCCCGACAGGGCTTGTAAACACCGGGGAGCTGTTTTTT	CASSVTPTGLVNTGELFF
TRBJ2-3	.	TRBV6-4	.	TGTGCCAGCAAGAAGGAGGCAGGTCTGGAAGCAGATACGCAGTATTTT	CASKKEAGLEADTQYF
TRBJ1-5	many	TRBV27	.	TGTGCCAGCAGTCCCATCCTCATTATAAACATGGGCAATCAGCCCCAGCATTTT	CASSPILIINMGNQPQHF
TRBJ1-2	many	TRBV12-5	.	TGTGCTAGTGGTTCCACAGGGTACGGCTACACCTTC	CASGSTGYGYTF
TRBJ2-7	many	TRBV6-5	.	TGTGCCAGCAGGGGACGGACCACCGAGCAGTACTTC	CASRGRTTEQYF
TRBJ1-2	many	TRBV6-5	.	TGTGCCAGCAGTTCCTTCGGGACCTCCTCGAATGGCTACACCTTC	CASSSFGTSSNGYTF
TRBJ1-1	many	TRBV13	.	TGTGCCAGCAGCGCCCCCAGGGATATGGACACTGAAGCTTTCTTT	CASSAPRDMDTEAFF
TRBJ1-3	.	TRBV15	.	TGTGCCACCAGCCCAACCCTCGGGTTGGGAAACACCATATATTTT	CATSPTLGLGNTIYF
TRBJ1-1	.	TRBV30	.	TGTGCCTGGAGTACAGGACGGGTGGGCACTGAAGCTTTCTTT	CAWSTGRVGTEAFF
TRBJ2-7	many	TRBV2	TRBD1	TGTGCCAGCAGTGATGAGACAGGGACCAACTACGAGCAGTACTTC	CASSDETGTNYEQYF
TRBJ1-4	many	TRBV7-9	.	TGTGCCAGCAGCCAGACAGATAATGAAAAACTGTTTTTT	CASSQTDNEKLFF
TRBJ2-7	many	TRBV4-3	TRBD1	TGCGCCAGCAGCCAAGATCCGGGACAGTCCTACGAGCAGTACTTC	CASSQDPGQSYEQYF
TRBJ1-1	many	TRBV6-2/TRBV6-3	.	TGTGCCAGCAGTTACTCGAGTCAGGCGGGGTCTGCTGAAGCTTTCTTT	CASSYSSQAGSAEAFF
TRBJ2-2	many	TRBV2	TRBD1	TGTGCCAGCACACCCAGGACAGGGGTGAACACCGGGGAGCTGTTTTTT	CASTPRTGVNTGELFF
TRBJ2-7	few	TRBV30	.	TGTGCCATCACTAGCTCCTACGAGCAGTACTTC	CAITSSYEQYF
TRBJ2-3	few	TRBV9	.	TGTGCCAGCAGCTCCACTAGTGTCCGGGACTTCGTAGTGGATACGCAGTATTTT	CASSSTSVRDFVVDTQYF
TRBJ2-1	many	TRBV5-1	.	TGCGCCAGCAGCTTGTCCTACAGGGGGGGGGCTTACAATGAGCAGTTCTTC	CASSLSYRGGAYNEQFF